Presented here are 16 T cell receptor beta chains from one specimen sequenced in a study of response to subunit inactivated influenza vaccine. TCRdb called the RT-PCR reads again in MiXCR, with one record for every CDR3 protein. The sample holds 500,000 to 600,000 distinct CDR3 sequences; less than 10% are singletons and the top ten take approximately 13%. The material was PBMCs from blood, obtained roughly 24 months after vaccination. The receptors were gathered from a man between 50 and 69 years old who received an inactivated influenza vaccine.

This clonotype occurred once. Lacking the conserved final phenylalanine or tryptophan, this CDR3 likely reflects a read error. The chain employs TRBV27 and TRBJ2-1, with 7 bases lining up with TRBD2. V dropped 5 bases and J dropped 2; count of bases not matched to a gene: 9. Germline V lookup: CDR1 MNHEY, CDR2 SMNVEV (reference sequence). The CDR3 is made up of 16 amino acids. This CDR3 is CASSPKREEPYNEQFL. The CDR3 DNA reads as TGTGCCAGCAGTCCTAAGCGGGAAGAGCCCTACAATGAGCAGTTCCTC.

This chain connects TRBV7-8 to TRBJ1-1, with D possibly TRBD1 on 5 matching bases. Trimming took 4 bases from V and 10 from J, leaving 16 bases between them. Germline lookup yields CDR1 SGHVS and CDR2 FQNEAQ. This CDR3 is built from 13 residues. CDR3 sequence: CASSWAAGRIAFF. CDR3 nucleotide sequence: TGTGCCAGCAGCTGGGCAGCGGGGCGGATAGCTTTCTTT. The whole variable domain, remainder taken from reference TRBV7-8 and TRBJ1-1, is GAGVSQSPRYKVAKRGQDVALRCDPISGHVSLFWYQQALGQGPEFLTYFQNEAQLDKSGLPSDRFFAERPEGSVSTLKIQRTQQEDSAVYLCASSWAAGRIAFFGQGTRLTVV.

At least ten counts were recorded for this clonotype. V is TRBV5-1 and J is TRBJ1-4; D not resolved. V dropped 0 bases and J dropped 5 bases, with 11 bases sitting between them. Germline CDR1 reads SGHRS; CDR2 reads YFSETQ. The CDR3 contains 15 residues. The CDR3 region is CASSLALSGNEKLFF. The CDR3 DNA sequence: TGCGCCAGCAGCTTGGCCCTTTCTGGGAATGAAAAACTGTTTTTT.

This clonotype was seen more than once but under ten times. The chain links TRBV7-2 to TRBJ2-7; the match to TRBD2 covers 10 bases. V shed 1 base, J shed 8 bases, and the junction held 8 bases outside the gene matches. This CDR3 has 15 amino acids. Germline values: CDR1 SGHTA, CDR2 FQGNSA. The CDR3 reads CASSLDPLAGVKQYF. CDR3 coding DNA: TGTGCCAGCAGCTTAGACCCTCTAGCGGGAGTCAAGCAGTACTTC. Full variable domain (remainder filled in from reference TRBV7-2 and TRBJ2-7): GAGVSQSPSNKVTEKGKDVELRCDPISGHTALYWYRQSLGQGLEFLIYFQGNSAPDKSGLPSDRFSAERTGGSVSTLTIQRTQQEDSAVYLCASSLDPLAGVKQYFGPGTRLTVT.

This clonotype appeared many times. V gene TRBV12-3 or TRBV12-4 combines with J gene TRBJ2-7, with 7 bases fitting TRBD1. With 5 bases clipped from V and 7 bases from J, the junction kept 11 bases outside the gene matches. This CDR3 region has 14 residues. This CDR3 is CASSAPGQPREQYF. The CDR3 DNA sequence: TGTGCCAGCAGTGCGCCGGGACAGCCTCGGGAGCAGTACTTC.

The V gene is TRBV9, the J gene TRBJ2-1, with 12 positions matching TRBD1. CDR1 is SGDLS and CDR2 is YYNGEE in the germline V gene. The CDR3 is 16 amino acids. V dropped 4 bases and J dropped 6; count of bases not matched to a gene: 8. CDR3 coding DNA: TGTGCCAGCAGCCGCTCAGGGGGACAGGGGGCCAATGAGCAGTTCTTC. This encodes CASSRSGGQGANEQFF.

Only a few counts were recorded for this clonotype. This chain uses TRBV7-6 with TRBJ1-2, with no clear D. Germline V gene lookup returns CDR1 SGHVS and CDR2 FNYEAQ. CDR3 length: 12 residues. Between the trimmed V and J ends, which lost 5 bases and 4 bases, there was a span of 8 bases. The CDR3 is CASSPMSYGYTF. In DNA, the CDR3 is TGTGCCAGCAGCCCCATGAGCTATGGCTACACCTTC.

The rearrangement uses TRBV7-2 and TRBJ2-5; D unresolved. The CDR3 spans 14 residues. Germline V gene sequence: CDR1 SGHTA, CDR2 FQGNSA. Trimming shortened V by 2 bases and J by 4 bases, and 11 bases separated the two germline ends. CDR3 in amino acids: CASSLFPSGETQYF. The CDR3, as DNA: TGTGCCAGCAGCTTATTCCCCTCGGGAGAGACCCAGTACTTC.

This chain joins TRBV5-1 and TRBJ2-1; 10 nucleotides agree with TRBD1. The CDR3 is made up of 15 amino acids. CDR1 and CDR2 from the germline V gene are SGHRS and YFSETQ. With 2 bases clipped from V and 5 bases from J, the junction kept 4 bases outside the gene matches. The CDR3 nucleotides read TGCGCCAGCAGCTTTGGACAGGGGGTTAACAATGAGCAGTTCTTC. Translation gives CASSFGQGVNNEQFF.

This chain connects TRBV7-2 to TRBJ2-1, with 9 bases identical to TRBD2. Trimming cost V 2 bases and J 2 bases; bases outside gene matches: 4. The germline V gene encodes CDR1 SGHTA and CDR2 FQGNSA. The CDR3 totals 16 residues. CDR3 bases: TGTGCCAGCAGCTTAAACGCGGGGGGGACCTACAATGAGCAGTTCTTC. It specifies CASSLNAGGTYNEQFF.

This clonotype was counted ten times or more. The chain carries TRBV5-1 and TRBJ2-5; 9 nucleotides match TRBD1. J gave up 1 base and V 4 bases, and 5 bases lay outside the gene matches. The CDR3 runs to 15 residues. Germline CDR1 is SGHRS and CDR2 is YFSETQ. In DNA form, the CDR3 reads TGCGCCAGCAGCCGGGACAGGGTGGGCCAAGAGACCCAGTACTTC. Protein: CASSRDRVGQETQYF.

The table lists this clonotype with many counts. J is TRBJ1-2 and V is TRBV20-1; D possibly corresponds to TRBD1 (6 bases). Germline V lookup: CDR1 DFQATT, CDR2 SNEGSKA (reference sequence). V lost 8 bases, J lost 4 bases, and 11 bases lay in between. CDR3 length equals 11 residues. The CDR3 here is CSYRDGYGYTF. As DNA, the CDR3 is TGCAGTTACAGGGATGGCTATGGCTACACCTTC.

The chain links TRBV11-2 to TRBJ2-7, with TRBD1 as a possible D gene (6 bases). Looked up from germline, CDR1 is SGHAT and CDR2 is FQNNGV. The CDR3 covers 13 residues. Between the trimmed V and J ends, which lost 3 bases and 2 bases, there was a span of 8 bases. The chain's CDR3 is CASSFRTAYEQYF. The CDR3 DNA reads as TGTGCCAGCAGCTTTCGGACAGCCTACGAGCAGTACTTC.

V is TRBV4-3 and J is TRBJ2-7; D gene ambiguous. This CDR3 is built from 13 residues. The germline CDR1 and CDR2 sequences are LGHNA and YSLEER. Trimming cost V 0 bases and J 4 bases, with 7 bases left between them. CDR3 nucleotides: TGCGCCAGCAGCCAAGATTTGGGTTACGAGCAGTACTTC. It encodes CASSQDLGYEQYF.

The chain joins TRBV28 to TRBJ1-3; D is ambiguous. Germline CDR1 reads MDHEN; CDR2 reads SYDVKM. The CDR3 spans 13 residues. V lost 6 bases and J 2 bases, leaving 8 bases between the germline ends. CDR3 sequence: CASRSSAGNTIYF. DNA for the CDR3: TGTGCCAGCAGGTCCTCGGCTGGAAACACCATATATTTT.

This clonotype was counted once. The chain carries TRBV2 and TRBJ1-1, with D hard to call. Germline-derived CDR1 and CDR2 are SNHLY and FYNNEI. Trimming shortened V by 5 bases and J by 3 bases, and 10 bases separated the two germline ends. The CDR3 is made up of 13 amino acids. CDR3 nucleotide sequence: TGTGCCAGCAGTTTGACCCCGGACACTGAAGCTTTCTTT. This codes for CASSLTPDTEAFF.